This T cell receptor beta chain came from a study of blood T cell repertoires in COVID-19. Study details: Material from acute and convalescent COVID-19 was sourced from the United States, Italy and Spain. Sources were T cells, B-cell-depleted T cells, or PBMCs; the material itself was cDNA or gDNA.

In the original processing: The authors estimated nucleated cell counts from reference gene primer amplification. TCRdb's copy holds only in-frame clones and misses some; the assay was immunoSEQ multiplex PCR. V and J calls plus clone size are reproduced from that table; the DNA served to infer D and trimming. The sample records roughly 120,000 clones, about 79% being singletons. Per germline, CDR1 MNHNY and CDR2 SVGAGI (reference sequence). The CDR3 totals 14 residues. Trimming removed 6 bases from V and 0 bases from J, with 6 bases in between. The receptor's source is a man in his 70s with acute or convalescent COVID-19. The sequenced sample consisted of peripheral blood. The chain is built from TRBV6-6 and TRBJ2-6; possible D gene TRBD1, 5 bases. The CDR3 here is CASRQDSGANVLTF. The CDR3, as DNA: TGTGCCAGCAGACAGGACTCTGGGGCCAACGTCCTGACTTTC.